Listed below are T cell receptor beta chains from one sample, sequenced in a study of vaccination and CD4 T cells after COVID-19. MiXCR, applied by TCRdb to the PCR reads, yields one record per CDR3 protein. The profile shows about 9,300 distinct CDR3 sequences, 52% of them singletons. These receptors lack a known antigen. The sequencing sample was made of CD4+ T cells from blood, cultured in vitro. Receptors originate from a human donor who had recovered from COVID-19. Each CDR3 is given without its conserved first and last residue.

J,V,CDR3
TRBJ1-1,TRBV5-1,ASSLGGGVMNTEAF
TRBJ1-1,TRBV20-1,SARGRGPYTEAF
TRBJ2-2,TRBV9,ASTPRDGANTGELF
TRBJ2-5,TRBV10-3,AISESRLAGGVQETQY
TRBJ1-1,TRBV6-2/TRBV6-3,ASRRDLNTEAF
TRBJ2-3,TRBV19,ASSPRTGRATDTQY
TRBJ1-1,TRBV6-5,ASSYSSGDTEAF
-,TRBV20-1,SARDSGIYEQY
TRBJ2-4,TRBV7-2,ASSSVMVKNIQY
TRBJ2-7,TRBV15,ATSSGTGLEQY
TRBJ2-3,TRBV6-1,ASSEALAGGPKDTQY
TRBJ2-1,TRBV25-1,ASSATTSGGLYNEQF
TRBJ2-2,TRBV18,ASSPRTSGGLNTGELF
TRBJ2-7,TRBV28,ASTGADIRIHEQY
TRBJ2-7,TRBV20-1,SVWTGRGYEQY
TRBJ1-2,TRBV4-3,ASSQEAGMSGYT
TRBJ1-3,TRBV7-9,ASSPAAGNTIY
TRBJ2-3,TRBV6-1,ASRNTDTQY
TRBJ1-2,TRBV6-1,ASRGGTGDANYGYT
TRBJ1-4,TRBV6-2/TRBV6-3,ASRTDGRGNEKLF
TRBJ2-5,TRBV6-2/TRBV6-3,ASSSVGTQY
TRBJ2-7,TRBV20-1,SARDPRGSSYEQY
TRBJ2-3,TRBV11-2,ASSRVAGGADTQY
TRBJ2-1,TRBV20-1,SARDLPRGTPYNEQF
TRBJ1-2,TRBV7-8,ASSLGGHDGYT